This TCR beta chain is from a study of T-cell reconstitution after alpha-beta-depleted transplantation in children. This CDR3 comprises 16 residues. Germline V lookup: CDR1 MNHNS, CDR2 SASEGT. The J segment lost 0 bases and the V segment lost 5 bases, leaving 9 bases of the junction unmatched. Using unique molecular identifiers, the investigators prepared the TCRbeta library. MiXCR, run by TCRdb on the PCR reads, gives a single entry per CDR3 protein. The table has about 610,000 distinct CDR3 sequences, 10% to 13% seen once. The sequencing used PBMCs from the stem cell graft donor, collected from the stem cell graft. This rearrangement joins TRBV6-1 to TRBJ2-7; 8 bases line up with TRBD1. This receptor was obtained from a human donor who donated a stem cell graft to a child with acute myeloid leukemia. The CDR3, as DNA: TGTGCCAGCAGTACCAAGGGACAGGTAGGCTCCTACGAGCAGTACTTC. Translating it yields CASSTKGQVGSYEQYF.